This entry describes one T cell receptor (beta chain). Its antigen remains unidentified. The CDR3 spans 15 residues. CDR1 is SGHNT, CDR2 YYREEE, per germline (reference sequence). V was pared by 4 bases and J by 5 bases, with 6 bases of the junction left unmatched. The donors were in the roughly 130-subject validation cohort, distinct from the roughly 670-subject first cohort. Sequenced by immunoSEQ multiplex PCR; TCRdb stores in-frame clones only, minus some. The sample yields around 94,000 clones, approximately 94% seen once. This sample is drawn from a study of cytomegalovirus exposure and HLA in healthy donors. Study conclusions and caveats: Researchers reported that three CMV-associated chains were confirmed in vitro as CMV antigen-specific. Among TCR beta chains, those listed as cytomegalovirus-associated numbered some 170. According to a later analysis, TCR clusters from the first cohort tended to co-occur in the 120 or so validation repertoires.

This TCR was recovered from a woman aged 18 to 35 in good health and CMV-seronegative. The chain couples TRBV5-4 to TRBJ2-1, with 10 bases fitting TRBD2. The sequencing input was PBMCs. CDR3 loop: CASSDTSGTNNEQFF. The CDR3 nucleotides are TGTGCCAGCAGCGACACTAGCGGGACCAACAATGAGCAGTTCTTC.